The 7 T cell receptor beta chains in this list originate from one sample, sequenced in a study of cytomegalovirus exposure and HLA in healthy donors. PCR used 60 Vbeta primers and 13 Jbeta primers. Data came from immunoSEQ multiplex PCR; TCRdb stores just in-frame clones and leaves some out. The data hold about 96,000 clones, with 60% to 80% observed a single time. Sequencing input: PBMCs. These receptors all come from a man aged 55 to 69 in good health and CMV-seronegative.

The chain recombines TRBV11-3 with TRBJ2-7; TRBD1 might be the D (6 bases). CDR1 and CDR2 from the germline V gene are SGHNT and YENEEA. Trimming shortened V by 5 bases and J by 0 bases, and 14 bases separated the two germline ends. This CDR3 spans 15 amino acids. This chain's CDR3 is CASSTYRTDSYEQYF. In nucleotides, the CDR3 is TGTGCCAGCAGCACCTACCGGACAGACTCCTACGAGCAGTACTTC.

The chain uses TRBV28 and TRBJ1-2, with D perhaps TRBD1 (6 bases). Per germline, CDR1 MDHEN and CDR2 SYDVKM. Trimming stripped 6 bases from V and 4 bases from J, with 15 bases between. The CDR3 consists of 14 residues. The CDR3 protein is CASRGSGQTYGYTF. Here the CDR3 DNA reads TGTGCCAGCAGGGGGTCCGGACAGACCTATGGCTACACCTTC.

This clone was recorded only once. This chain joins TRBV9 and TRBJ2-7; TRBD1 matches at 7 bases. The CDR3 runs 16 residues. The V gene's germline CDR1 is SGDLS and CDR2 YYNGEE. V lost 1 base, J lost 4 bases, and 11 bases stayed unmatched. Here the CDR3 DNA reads TGTGCCAGCAGCGTAAGTACAGGGGCTGGGACGTACGAGCAGTACTTC. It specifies CASSVSTGAGTYEQYF.

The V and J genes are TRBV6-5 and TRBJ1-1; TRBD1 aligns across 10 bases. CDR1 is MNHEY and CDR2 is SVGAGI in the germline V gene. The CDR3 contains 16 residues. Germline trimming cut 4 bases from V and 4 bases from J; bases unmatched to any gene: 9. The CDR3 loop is CASSFLGTGVGTEAFF. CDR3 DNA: TGTGCCAGCAGTTTCCTCGGGACAGGGGTAGGCACTGAAGCTTTCTTT.

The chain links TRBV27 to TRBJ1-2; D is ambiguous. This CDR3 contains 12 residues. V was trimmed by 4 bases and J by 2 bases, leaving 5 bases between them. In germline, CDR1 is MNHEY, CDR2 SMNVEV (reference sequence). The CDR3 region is CASSSQNYGYTF. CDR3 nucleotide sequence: TGTGCCAGCAGTTCACAGAACTATGGCTACACCTTC.

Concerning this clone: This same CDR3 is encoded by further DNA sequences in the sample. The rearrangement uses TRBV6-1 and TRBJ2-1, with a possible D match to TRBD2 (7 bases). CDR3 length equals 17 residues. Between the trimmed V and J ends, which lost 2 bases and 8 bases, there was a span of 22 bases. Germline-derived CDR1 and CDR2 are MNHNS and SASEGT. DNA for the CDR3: TGTGCCAGCAGTGAAAGACTAGCAGGGGCCCCTTTCGATGAGCAGTTCTTC. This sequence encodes CASSERLAGAPFDEQFF.

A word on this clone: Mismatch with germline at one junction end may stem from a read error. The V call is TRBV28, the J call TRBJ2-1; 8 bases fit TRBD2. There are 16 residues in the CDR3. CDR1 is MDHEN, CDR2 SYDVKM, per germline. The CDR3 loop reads CAGSFPGTSRDNEQFF. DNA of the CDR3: TGTGCCGGCAGTTTTCCTGGGACTAGTCGGGACAATGAGCAGTTCTTC.